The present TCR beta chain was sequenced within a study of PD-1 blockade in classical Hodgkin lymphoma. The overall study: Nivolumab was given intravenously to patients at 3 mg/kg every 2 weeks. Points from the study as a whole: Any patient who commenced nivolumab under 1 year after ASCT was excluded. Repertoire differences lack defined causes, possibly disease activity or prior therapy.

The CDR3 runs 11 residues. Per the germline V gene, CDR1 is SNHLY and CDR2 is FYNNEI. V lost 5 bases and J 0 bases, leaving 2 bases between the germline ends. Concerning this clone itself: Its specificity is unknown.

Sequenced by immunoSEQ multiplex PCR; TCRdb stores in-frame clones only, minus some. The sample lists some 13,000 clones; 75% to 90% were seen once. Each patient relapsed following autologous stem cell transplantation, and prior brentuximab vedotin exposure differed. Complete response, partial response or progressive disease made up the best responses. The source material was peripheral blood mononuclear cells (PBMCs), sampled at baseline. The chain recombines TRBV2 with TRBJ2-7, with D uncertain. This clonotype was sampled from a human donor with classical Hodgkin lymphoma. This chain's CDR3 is CASSYSYEQYF. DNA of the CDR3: TGTGCCAGCAGTTACTCCTACGAGCAGTACTTC.